These 29 T cell receptor beta chains were sequenced from one sample in a study of T cell clonotyping in hematopoietic cell transplantation listed by TCRdb under 2021. The library was obtained by the immunoSEQ multiplex PCR assay. Drawn from immuneACCESS, this table holds only the in-frame rearrangements with V and J called that TCRdb kept. Clones are partly lost; checked studies trace under half to an unresolved V gene and leave the rest unexplained. The sample table lists 4,500 to 6,500 clones, 77% of them with a count of one. Clones ranked in the top ten supply 27% of the sample. This specimen's time point label, interpreted: 100 days after allo-HCT. Sequencing used PBMCs, obtained 100 days after allogeneic stem cell transplant. The receptors derive from a male patient aged 50 to 59 who had an allogeneic stem cell transplant from an unrelated donor, so the T cells may come from the graft donor. Some clones in this sample may be carry-over from other donors' samples.

The chain is built from TRBV5-5 and TRBJ1-5; 11 nucleotides agree with TRBD1. V gave up 2 bases and J gave up 2 bases; unmatched junction bases: 12. Germline loops: CDR1 SGHKS, CDR2 YYEKEE (reference sequence). The CDR3 length is 19 residues. This chain's CDR3 is CASSLTGTGGVGGNQPQHF. The CDR3 coding sequence is TGTGCCAGCAGCTTAACCGGGACAGGGGGTGTGGGAGGCAATCAGCCCCAGCATTTT.

J is TRBJ2-7 and V is TRBV13, with 7 bases that match TRBD2. V gave up 3 bases and J gave up 4 bases; unmatched junction bases: 15. CDR1 PRHDT and CDR2 FYEKMQ come from the germline V gene (reference sequence). The CDR3 runs 17 residues. The CDR3 region is CASSFSSAGAYVYEQYF. The CDR3, as DNA: TGTGCCAGCAGCTTTAGTTCGGCGGGAGCCTATGTATACGAGCAGTACTTC.

This clone was found a few times. The rearrangement uses TRBV27 and TRBJ2-1; a possible D gene is TRBD2 (6 bases). The CDR3 runs to 14 residues. V was clipped by 5 bases and J by 4 bases, with 12 bases between them. In germline, CDR1 is MNHEY, CDR2 SMNVEV (reference sequence). The CDR3 sequence is CASSTGLEYNEQFF. CDR3 DNA sequence: TGTGCCAGCAGTACGGGACTGGAATACAATGAGCAGTTCTTC.

This chain links TRBV19 with TRBJ1-5, with D perhaps TRBD1 (6 bases). This CDR3 spans 15 amino acids. Germline V CDR1 and CDR2: LNHDA, SQIVND (reference sequence). Trimming removed 5 bases from V and 7 bases from J, with 18 bases in between. CDR3 sequence reads: CASSVPGGRGQPQHF. The CDR3 DNA is TGTGCCAGTAGTGTACCGGGGGGCCGGGGACAGCCCCAGCATTTT. Together with reference TRBV19 and TRBJ1-5, the CDR3 gives the full variable domain: DGGITQSPKYLFRKEGQNVTLSCEQNLNHDAMYWYRQDPGQGLRLIYYSQIVNDFQKGDIAEGYSVSREKKESFPLTVTSAQKNPTAFYLCASSVPGGRGQPQHFGDGTRLSIL.

This clone was detected a few times. V usage is TRBV29-1 and J usage is TRBJ1-2; weak D call: TRBD1 (5 bases). V lost 1 base and J lost 2, with 11 bases in between. In germline, CDR1 is SQVTM, CDR2 ANQGSEA. The CDR3 is made up of 14 amino acids. This chain's CDR3 is CSVEVARANYGYTF. CDR3 bases: TGCAGCGTTGAAGTTGCCAGGGCAAACTATGGCTACACCTTC.

The chain employs TRBV10-3 and TRBJ1-1; TRBD1 is a possible D gene (6 bases). V was pared by 0 bases and J by 11 bases, with 16 bases between. This CDR3 comprises 14 residues. From germline, CDR1 is ENHRY and CDR2 SYGVKD. The DNA for the CDR3 is TGTGCCATCAGTGAGTCATCACAGGGAAGCGTGGCTTTCTTT. Its translation is CAISESSQGSVAFF.

The chain carries TRBV25-1 and TRBJ1-4, with TRBD1 identical over 7 bases. This CDR3 comprises 15 residues. CDR1 is MGHDK, CDR2 SYGVNS, per germline. Trimming cost V 2 bases and J 3 bases; bases outside gene matches: 3. In DNA form, the CDR3 reads TGTGCCAGCAGTGAAACCGGGACAGCTAATGAAAAACTGTTTTTT. It translates to CASSETGTANEKLFF.

This clone has a single count. This rearrangement joins TRBV29-1 to TRBJ1-1, with D tentatively TRBD1 (5 bases). V was pared by 8 bases and J by 8 bases, with 18 bases between. This CDR3 comprises 12 residues. The germline V gene encodes CDR1 SQVTM and CDR2 ANQGSEA. Written as DNA, the CDR3 is TGCAGCCCGCGAGGAGAACGGGGCGAAGCTTTCTTT. It encodes CSPRGERGEAFF.

This clone was counted between two and nine times. The rearrangement joins TRBV27 to TRBJ2-5; 8 nucleotides align to TRBD2. The germline V gene encodes CDR1 MNHEY and CDR2 SMNVEV (reference sequence). CDR3 length: 12 amino acids. V shed 5 bases, J shed 12 bases, and the junction held 8 bases outside the gene matches. CDR3 sequence: CASSNPSGGKYF. DNA of the CDR3: TGTGCCAGCAGTAACCCTTCGGGGGGGAAGTACTTC.

The rearrangement links TRBV4-2 to TRBJ1-4; maybe TRBD1 (5 bases). CDR3 length: 16 amino acids. CDR1 and CDR2 (germline): LGHNA, YNFKEQ. The V and J ends lost 4 bases and 5 bases respectively, with 17 bases between them. The DNA of the CDR3 is TGTGCCAGCAGCCCAACGCTAGGTGGGGGGAATGAAAAACTGTTTTTT. Translating gives CASSPTLGGGNEKLFF.

The CDR3 DNA reads as TGTGCCAGCAGCTTAAGCAGGGGGGCCCTAGACGAGCAGTACTTC. Its protein product is CASSLSRGALDEQYF. The chain joins TRBV7-2 to TRBJ2-7, with D perhaps matching TRBD1 (7 bases). This CDR3 has 15 residues. The ends were cut back, 2 bases at V and 5 bases at J, with 16 bases in the middle. CDR1 and CDR2 (germline): SGHTA, FQGNSA.

The V and J genes are TRBV5-4 and TRBJ2-1, with D perhaps TRBD2 (5 bases). The CDR3 runs to 16 residues. V lost 0 bases and J lost 4, with 14 bases in between. Germline-derived CDR1 and CDR2 are SGHNT and YYREEE (reference sequence). The DNA of the CDR3 is TGTGCCAGCAGCTTGGGAGGCGGGCCAATTTACAATGAGCAGTTCTTC. Translation gives CASSLGGGPIYNEQFF.

Only a few counts were recorded for this clone. This chain joins TRBV30 and TRBJ1-2, with 7 nucleotides matching TRBD1. CDR1 is GTSNPN, CDR2 SVGIG, per germline (reference sequence). The V and J ends lost 5 bases and 6 bases, in that order; junction bases with no gene match: 6. This CDR3 is built from 12 residues. The CDR3 DNA reads as TGTGCCTGGGGCGACAGGGCAAATGGCTACACCTTC. The encoded protein is CAWGDRANGYTF.

This clone has more than one count but fewer than ten. V gene TRBV7-2 combines with J gene TRBJ1-5; D not certain. CDR3 length: 13 residues. The V and J ends lost 8 bases and 5 bases respectively, with 13 bases between them. The V gene's germline CDR1 is SGHTA and CDR2 FQGNSA. CDR3 in amino acids: CASGSLAHQPQHF. The CDR3 nucleotides are TGTGCCAGCGGGTCCTTAGCGCATCAGCCCCAGCATTTT.

V is TRBV9 and J is TRBJ2-1; TRBD2 is a possible D gene (6 bases). V lost 2 bases and J 6 bases, leaving 12 bases between the germline ends. CDR1 and CDR2 from the germline V gene are SGDLS and YYNGEE. The CDR3 length is 14 residues. CDR3 sequence (DNA): TGTGCCAGCAGCGTGGCGGCGGGAACCAATGAGCAGTTCTTC. It yields the protein CASSVAAGTNEQFF. The full variable domain, rest sourced from reference TRBV9 and TRBJ2-1, is DSGVTQTPKHLITATGQRVTLRCSPRSGDLSVYWYQQSLDQGLQFLIQYYNGEERAKGNILERFSAQQFPDLHSELNLSSLELGDSALYFCASSVAAGTNEQFFGPGTRLTVL.

The chain combines TRBV6-6 with TRBJ2-3; no clear D. Per the germline V gene, CDR1 is MNHNY and CDR2 is SVGAGI (reference sequence). The CDR3 has 15 amino acids. V lost 2 bases and J 0 bases, leaving 9 bases between the germline ends. The CDR3 reads CASSYGPSSTDTQYF. CDR3 DNA sequence: TGTGCCAGCAGTTACGGTCCCAGTAGCACAGATACGCAGTATTTT.

The rearrangement uses TRBV9 and TRBJ1-2; TRBD1 matches at 7 bases. Germline CDR1 and CDR2: SGDLS and YYNGEE. The CDR3 totals 16 residues. V was pared by 0 bases and J by 0 bases, with 5 bases of the junction left unmatched. CDR3 amino acids: CASSVGSRGTNYGYTF. In DNA, the CDR3 is TGTGCCAGCAGCGTAGGGTCCAGGGGGACTAACTATGGCTACACCTTC.

This clone is medium-sized by share. The chain carries TRBV6-6 and TRBJ2-7; no clear D. CDR1 and CDR2 (germline): MNHNY, SVGAGI (reference sequence). The CDR3 loop spans 11 amino acids. V shed 6 bases and J shed 1 base, with 4 bases lying between them. CDR3 protein: CASSPSYEQYF. CDR3 bases: TGTGCCAGCAGCCCATCCTACGAGCAGTACTTC.

This sequence joins TRBV15 and TRBJ1-2; possibly TRBD1 for D (5 bases). The CDR3 contains 16 residues. Germline V gene lookup returns CDR1 LNHNV and CDR2 YYDKDF (reference sequence). V lost 0 bases and J 4 bases, leaving 15 bases between the germline ends. The CDR3 nucleotides are TGTGCCACCAGCAGAGATTGGGGCCGGGACGGCTATGGCTACACCTTC. Translation: CATSRDWGRDGYGYTF. The whole variable domain, remainder taken from reference TRBV15 and TRBJ1-2, is DAMVIQNPRYQVTQFGKPVTLSCSQTLNHNVMYWYQQKSSQAPKLLFHYYDKDFNNEADTPDNFQSRRPNTSFCFLDIRSPGLGDTAMYLCATSRDWGRDGYGYTFGSGTRLTVV.

The chain links TRBV30 to TRBJ1-4, with D perhaps TRBD1 (5 bases). From germline, CDR1 is GTSNPN and CDR2 SVGIG (reference sequence). CDR3 size: 12 residues. The CDR3 region is CGRDEGLGKLFF. The DNA for the CDR3 is TGTGGTCGGGACGAGGGCCTCGGAAAACTGTTTTTT.

J is TRBJ1-1 and V is TRBV30; a weak D match, TRBD1 (5 bases). The V end was cut by 1 base, the J end by 4 bases, with 16 bases between. CDR3 length: 15 amino acids. The germline V gene has CDR1 GTSNPN and CDR2 SVGIG (reference sequence). The CDR3 bases are TGTGCCTGGAGTGCCTTGGGGGGAGCGGCCACTGAAGCTTTCTTT. Translated: CAWSALGGAATEAFF.

J is TRBJ1-1 and V is TRBV25-1; tentatively, D is TRBD1 (6 bases). Germline lookup yields CDR1 MGHDK and CDR2 SYGVNS. The CDR3 covers 14 residues. Trimming removed 6 bases from V and 4 bases from J, with 15 bases in between. The CDR3 DNA sequence: TGTGCCAGCAGGAAGGTGGGGGGCGGCACTGAAGCTTTCTTT. It is translated as CASRKVGGGTEAFF.

This chain uses TRBV5-4 with TRBJ2-1; 7 positions match TRBD2. V lost 4 bases, J lost 9 bases, and 16 bases stayed unmatched. Per the germline V gene, CDR1 is SGHNT and CDR2 is YYREEE (reference sequence). The CDR3 is 16 residues long. DNA of the CDR3: TGTGCCAGCAGCGGAACTAGCGCCGAGAGGCTAGGTGAGCAGTTCTTC. This gives the protein CASSGTSAERLGEQFF.

The rearrangement joins TRBV5-6 to TRBJ2-7; D is perhaps TRBD2 (6 bases). Trimming cost V 4 bases and J 5 bases, with 13 bases left between them. Germline CDR1 is SGHDT and CDR2 is YYEEEE. The CDR3 has 13 residues. Written as DNA, the CDR3 is TGTGCCAGCAGCGACCATGGAGGGGACGAGCAGTACTTC. Residues: CASSDHGGDEQYF. Combining the CDR3 with reference TRBV5-6 and TRBJ2-7 gives the whole variable domain DAGVTQSPTHLIKTRGQQVTLRCSPKSGHDTVSWYQQALGQGPQFIFQYYEEEERQRGNFPDRFSGHQFPNYSSELNVNALLLGDSALYLCASSDHGGDEQYFGPGTRLTVT.

CDR3 sequence: CASSQSGWVEKLFF. Written as DNA, the CDR3 is TGCGCCAGCAGCCAGAGTGGGTGGGTGGAAAAACTGTTTTTT. The chain employs TRBV4-3 and TRBJ1-4; no firm D call. Germline CDR1 reads LGHNA; CDR2 reads YSLEER. CDR3 size: 14 residues. Trimming pared 3 bases from V and 8 bases from J, leaving 13 bases between.

V usage is TRBV30 and J usage is TRBJ1-1; D gene uncertain. Germline loops: CDR1 GTSNPN, CDR2 SVGIG (reference sequence). This CDR3 is 13 amino acids long. Deletions cut 3 bases from V and 10 bases from J, with 18 bases between. CDR3: CAWSAAGSLTAFF. The CDR3 nucleotides are TGTGCCTGGAGCGCCGCCGGATCATTAACAGCTTTCTTT.

The chain recombines TRBV6-1 with TRBJ2-7, with 10 bases fitting TRBD1. The junction had 2 bases not matched to a gene; V was cut back by 6 bases and J by 0 bases. Germline CDR1 and CDR2: MNHNS and SASEGT. The CDR3 loop spans 14 amino acids. The CDR3 loop is CASRGTGVSYEQYF. In DNA, the CDR3 is TGTGCCAGCAGGGGGACAGGGGTCTCCTACGAGCAGTACTTC.

This chain uses TRBV30 with TRBJ1-4, with a possible D match to TRBD1 (5 bases). V was pared by 3 bases and J by 8 bases, with 16 bases between. There are 14 residues in the CDR3. Germline-derived CDR1 and CDR2 are GTSNPN and SVGIG (reference sequence). CDR3 DNA: TGTGCCTGGAGGAAGGGGTCGAAGGTGGAAAAACTGTTTTTT. Protein product: CAWRKGSKVEKLFF.

The chain uses TRBV28 and TRBJ1-1; D is possibly TRBD1 (5 bases). V lost 4 bases and J 5 bases, leaving 11 bases between the germline ends. This CDR3 is built from 13 residues. CDR1 and CDR2 (germline): MDHEN, SYDVKM. The chain's CDR3 is CASSSRVWTEAFF. The CDR3 DNA is TGTGCCAGCAGTTCCAGGGTCTGGACTGAAGCTTTCTTT.